The present T cell receptor beta chain was sequenced within a study of T cells in Graves' hyperthyroidism and ophthalmopathy. Whole-study findings and limits: The model's output predicted ophthalmopathy at a median of about 5.9 months prior to onset. Peripheral blood also featured most of the thyroid clonotypes expanded above 0.001.

Per the germline V gene, CDR1 is MNHEY and CDR2 is SMNVEV (reference sequence). This CDR3 is built from 16 residues. After removal of 6 bases from V and 5 bases from J, the junction contained 10 bases not matched to a gene. The source of the PBMCs was 8 to 10 ml of fresh peripheral blood. This clonotype came up many times. What it binds is not known. Amplification targeted TCR beta CDR3 regions from RNA transcripts. The TCR CDR3 first-round RT-PCR relied on the HTBI primer set. One entry per CDR3 protein, called by TCRdb with MiXCR from the multiplex PCR reads. This table has a few hundred thousand distinct CDR3 sequences, approximately 14% appearing once.

The TCR sequence derives from a woman aged 18-30 years with Graves' hyperthyroidism. The sample consisted of blood. The chain recombines TRBV27 with TRBJ2-5; 12 bases are shared with TRBD2. The CDR3 loop reads CASSPGLAGFRETQYF. The CDR3 DNA sequence: TGTGCCAGCAGCCCCGGACTAGCGGGATTTCGGGAGACCCAGTACTTC.